This is a list of T cell receptor beta chains from one sample in a study of prognosis after radiotherapy for stage I lung cancer. TCRdb re-called the multiplex PCR reads through MiXCR, storing one row per CDR3 protein. Counted here are roughly 29,000 distinct CDR3 sequences, 31% occurring once; the ten biggest clones make up roughly an eighth. Sequences were derived from PBMCs, sampled before or after stereotactic body radiation therapy (not recorded which). The receptors here all came from a donor of 50 years or more with non-small cell lung cancer. Both conserved end residues are part of each CDR3. D genes are given only for firm matches. For some rows the clone size is stated as once, few or many, or as a class when expanded; others skip it.

v_call	d_call	clone_size	j_call	cdr3_aa	cdr3_nt
TRBV28	TRBD2	many	TRBJ2-3	CASRGIASGIRDTQYF	TGTGCCAGCAGAGGGATAGCTAGCGGGATCAGGGATACGCAGTATTTT
TRBV6-1	TRBD2	NA	TRBJ2-5	CASSQGTSGKLIEERETQYF	TGTGCCAGCAGCCAAGGGACTAGCGGGAAACTAATCGAAGAGAGAGAGACCCAGTACTTC
TRBV6-4	TRBD1	NA	TRBJ2-3	CANRDGTASTDTQYF	TGTGCCAACAGAGACGGGACAGCTAGCACAGATACGCAGTATTTT
TRBV6-5	NA	NA	TRBJ1-5	CASSYGSSGQPQHF	TGTGCCAGCAGTTACGGGAGCTCTGGTCAGCCCCAGCATTTT
TRBV12-3/TRBV12-4	TRBD1	many	TRBJ1-5	CASRGQGSNQPQHF	TGTGCCAGCAGGGGACAGGGGAGTAATCAGCCCCAGCATTTT
TRBV5-1	NA	many	TRBJ1-1	CASSLAASLTTEAFF	TGCGCCAGCAGCTTGGCAGCATCTTTGACGACTGAAGCTTTCTTT
TRBV3-1	NA	NA	TRBJ2-2	CASSQCFLENTGELSF	TGTGCCAGCAGCCAATGTTTCCTAGAGAACACCGGGGAGCTGTCTTTT
TRBV5-4	TRBD2	NA	TRBJ2-3	CASSLKVGGNTDTQYF	TGTGCCAGCAGCTTGAAGGTGGGAGGGAACACAGATACGCAGTATTTT
TRBV2	NA	many	TRBJ2-3	CASSEALVSTDTQYF	TGTGCCAGCAGTGAAGCGCTTGTTAGCACAGATACGCAGTATTTT
TRBV28	NA	many	TRBJ1-2	CASSLTGLYYGYTF	TGTGCCAGCAGTTTGACGGGACTGTATTATGGCTACACCTTC